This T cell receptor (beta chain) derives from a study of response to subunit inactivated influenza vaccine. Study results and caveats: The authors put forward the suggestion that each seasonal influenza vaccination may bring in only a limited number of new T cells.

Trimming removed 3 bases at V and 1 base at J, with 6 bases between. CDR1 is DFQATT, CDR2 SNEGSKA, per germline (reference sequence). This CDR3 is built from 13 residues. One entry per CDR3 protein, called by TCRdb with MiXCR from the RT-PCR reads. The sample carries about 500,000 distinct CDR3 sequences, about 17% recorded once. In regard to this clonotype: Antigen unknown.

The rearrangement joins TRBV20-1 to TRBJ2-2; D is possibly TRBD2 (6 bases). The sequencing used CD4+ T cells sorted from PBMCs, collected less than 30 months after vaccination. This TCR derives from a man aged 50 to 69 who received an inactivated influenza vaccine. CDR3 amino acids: CSASGRNTGELFF. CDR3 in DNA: TGCAGTGCTAGCGGGAGGAACACCGGGGAGCTGTTTTTT.